Below, one T cell receptor (beta chain) is given with its context. Its target is unknown. This record belongs to a study of shared clonotypes between healthy human individuals. Study summary: With ages of 18 to 49, the donors were a couple of women and three men.

The germline CDR1 and CDR2 sequences are SEHNR and FQNEAQ (reference sequence). This CDR3 is 15 amino acids long. Trimming took 5 bases from V and 4 from J; bases not matched to a gene: 4. As defined, naive CD8 cells were CD45RO-negative and positively selected for CCR7, with terminally differentiated effector memory CD45RA+ cells excluded. In replicate PCRs of sorted subsets, roughly 210 ng DNA, about 30,000 T cell genomes, was used. Profiling relied on immunoSEQ multiplex PCR, and the TCRdb table lists in-frame clones only, not all of them. In the table there are about 820,000 clones, 80% to 95% of which are singletons. General study findings and limits: Around 5.3% of naive CD4 clonotypes were shared across a few donors. Rarefaction demonstrated incomplete sorted-subset sequencing despite large depth.

The chain joins TRBV7-9 to TRBJ2-1, with 11 positions matching TRBD1. The receptor was derived from a man aged 30 to 39 in good health. The sequenced sample consisted of naive CD8+ T cells sorted from blood. The CDR3 DNA is TGTGCCAGCAGCCGGACAGGGGGCATATACAATGAGCAGTTCTTC. Protein: CASSRTGGIYNEQFF.